Reported below is one T cell receptor (beta chain). TCRdb keeps only in-frame clones here, not all; method: immunoSEQ multiplex PCR. The sample consists of 50,000 to 80,000 clones, approximately 95% of them appearing once. The source of the sample is a study of brain T cells in children with intractable seizures. The V end was cut by 3 bases, the J end by 0 bases, with 8 bases between. Germline loops: CDR1 LGHDT, CDR2 YNNKEL (reference sequence). The CDR3 runs 14 residues. This TCR was recovered from a boy younger than two with focal cortical dysplasia and intractable seizures. The sample in question was peripheral blood, obtained at surgery. The chain couples TRBV3-1 (or the pseudogene TRBV3-2) to TRBJ1-1; D remains ambiguous. CDR3 sequence reads: CASSHRTLNTEAFF. CDR3 DNA sequence: TGTGCCAGCAGCCACAGGACCCTGAACACTGAAGCTTTCTTT.